The entry that follows covers one T cell receptor beta chain sequence. These data come from a study of CD8 T cells in Susac syndrome. Random hexamers were used to reverse transcribe about 0.5 to 1 ug of RNA. TCRdb processed the immunoSEQ multiplex PCR reads anew with MiXCR; each CDR3 protein has one entry. The repertoire holds 150,000 to 160,000 distinct CDR3 sequences, roughly 94% seen once, with around 0.21% in the top ten. The CDR3 runs 13 residues. CDR1 and CDR2 (germline): LNHNV, YYDKDF (reference sequence). V was shortened by 8 bases and J by 9 bases, with 17 bases between the two germline ends. Control patients had untreated stable or active relapsing-remitting multiple sclerosis by revised McDonald criteria. It was negative isolation that provided the CD8+ and CD4+ T cells, whereas TEMRA cells were enriched by FACS.

The chain couples TRBV15 to TRBJ2-4, with D perhaps assigned TRBD1 or TRBD2 (6 bases each). Sequences were obtained from CD8+ T cells from PBMCs. This sequence originates from a human donor with multiple sclerosis. The CDR3 region is CATLPSEGGIQYF. CDR3 nucleotide sequence: TGTGCCACCTTACCCAGCGAGGGGGGCATTCAGTACTTC.